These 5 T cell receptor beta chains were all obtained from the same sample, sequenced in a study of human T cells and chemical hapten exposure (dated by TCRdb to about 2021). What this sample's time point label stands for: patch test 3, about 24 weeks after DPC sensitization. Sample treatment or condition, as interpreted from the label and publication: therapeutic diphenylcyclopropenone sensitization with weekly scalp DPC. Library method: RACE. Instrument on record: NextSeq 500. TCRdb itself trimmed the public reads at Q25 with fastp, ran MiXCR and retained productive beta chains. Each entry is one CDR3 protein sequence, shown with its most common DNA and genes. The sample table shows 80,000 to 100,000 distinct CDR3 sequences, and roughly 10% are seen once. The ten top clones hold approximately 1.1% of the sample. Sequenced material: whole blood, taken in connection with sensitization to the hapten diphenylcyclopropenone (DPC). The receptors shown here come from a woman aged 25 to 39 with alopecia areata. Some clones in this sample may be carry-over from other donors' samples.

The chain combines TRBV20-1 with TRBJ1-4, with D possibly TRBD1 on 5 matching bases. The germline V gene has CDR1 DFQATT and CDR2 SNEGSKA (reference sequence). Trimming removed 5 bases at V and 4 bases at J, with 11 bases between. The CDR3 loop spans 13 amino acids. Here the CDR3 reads CSARGTYNEKLFF. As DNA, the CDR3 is TGCAGTGCTCGCGGGACGTATAATGAAAAACTGTTTTTT.

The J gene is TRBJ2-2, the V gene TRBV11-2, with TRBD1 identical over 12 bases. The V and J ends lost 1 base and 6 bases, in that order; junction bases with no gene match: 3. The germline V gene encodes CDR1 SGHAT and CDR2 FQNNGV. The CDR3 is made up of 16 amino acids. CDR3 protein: CASSLVRDRGPGELFF. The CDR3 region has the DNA TGTGCCAGCAGCTTAGTTCGGGACAGGGGGCCCGGGGAGCTGTTTTTT. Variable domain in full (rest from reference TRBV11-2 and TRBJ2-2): EAGVAQSPRYKIIEKRQSVAFWCNPISGHATLYWYQQILGQGPKLLIQFQNNGVVDDSQLPKDRFSAERLKGVDSTLKIQPAKLEDSAVYLCASSLVRDRGPGELFFGEGSRLTVL.

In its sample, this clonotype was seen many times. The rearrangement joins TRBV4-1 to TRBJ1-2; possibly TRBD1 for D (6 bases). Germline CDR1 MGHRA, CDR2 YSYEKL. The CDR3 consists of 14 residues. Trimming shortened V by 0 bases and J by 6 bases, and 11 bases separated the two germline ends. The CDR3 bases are TGCGCCAGCAGCCAAGATACAGGGAGGGATGGCTACACCTTC. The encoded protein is CASSQDTGRDGYTF.

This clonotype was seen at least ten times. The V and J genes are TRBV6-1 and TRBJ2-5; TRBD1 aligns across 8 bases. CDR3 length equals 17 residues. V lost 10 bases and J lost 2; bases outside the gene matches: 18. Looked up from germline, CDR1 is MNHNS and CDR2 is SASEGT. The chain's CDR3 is CANLDRGKYGLQETQYF. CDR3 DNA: TGTGCCAACCTAGACAGGGGAAAGTACGGCCTACAAGAGACCCAGTACTTC.

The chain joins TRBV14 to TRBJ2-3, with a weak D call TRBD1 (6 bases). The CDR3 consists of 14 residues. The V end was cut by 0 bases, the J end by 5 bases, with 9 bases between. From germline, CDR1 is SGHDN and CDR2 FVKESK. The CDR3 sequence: CASSQEAGVDTQYF. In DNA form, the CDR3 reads TGTGCCAGCAGCCAAGAGGCAGGGGTAGATACGCAGTATTTT.